This T cell receptor (beta chain) was captured in a study of blood T cell repertoires in COVID-19. Study information: Material from acute and convalescent COVID-19 was sourced from the United States, Italy and Spain.

Sequenced by immunoSEQ multiplex PCR; TCRdb stores in-frame clones only, minus some. The sample includes 140,000 or so clones, 80% to 85% seen only once; the top ten take less than 9%. V was clipped by 2 bases and J by 1 base; unmatched bases: 10. This CDR3 comprises 17 residues. Germline-derived CDR1 and CDR2 are WNHNN and SYGVQD (reference sequence). The clonotype originates from a man aged 25 to 40 with COVID-19, enrolled during active disease. The sample comprised peripheral blood. The gene calls are TRBV10-1 and TRBJ2-5; 7 bases match TRBD2. The CDR3 loop is CASSEKRGTESQETQYF. In DNA, the CDR3 is TGCGCCAGCAGTGAGAAGCGGGGAACCGAGTCCCAAGAGACCCAGTACTTC.